These T cell receptor beta chains were read from a single sample in a study of shared clonotypes between healthy human individuals. Some clones are missing from TCRdb's copy, which holds only in-frame ones; the method was immunoSEQ multiplex PCR. The data contain about 600,000 clones, roughly 97% of them singletons. Specimen: naive CD4+ T cells sorted from blood. The receptors come from a woman aged 25 to 39 in good health. Each CDR3 is given with its conserved first and last residue. Each record gives: clone size, V gene, J gene, D gene, CDR3 protein, CDR3 DNA. D genes are given only for firm matches. Where a row states a size, it is once, few, many or the class of an expanded clone; other rows omit it.

clone size: NA
V gene: TRBV5-4
J gene: TRBJ2-1
D gene: TRBD2
CDR3 protein: CASSGRTSGSAYNEQFF
CDR3 DNA: TGTGCCAGCAGCGGACGGACTAGCGGGAGCGCCTACAATGAGCAGTTCTTC

clone size: NA
V gene: TRBV27
J gene: TRBJ2-1
D gene: NA
CDR3 protein: CASSLYGTPPLVYNEQFF
CDR3 DNA: TGTGCCAGCAGTTTATATGGTACGCCCCCACTCGTATACAATGAGCAGTTCTTC

clone size: NA
V gene: TRBV7-8
J gene: TRBJ2-5
D gene: TRBD2
CDR3 protein: CASIYSRTSGSRETQYF
CDR3 DNA: TGTGCCAGCATCTACTCTCGGACTAGCGGGAGTCGAGAGACCCAGTACTTC

clone size: NA
V gene: TRBV2
J gene: TRBJ2-5
D gene: TRBD2
CDR3 protein: CASILLAGQETQYF
CDR3 DNA: TGTGCCAGCATATTACTAGCGGGTCAAGAGACCCAGTACTTC

clone size: NA
V gene: TRBV9
J gene: TRBJ2-1
D gene: TRBD2
CDR3 protein: CASSVGTSGQSYNEQFF
CDR3 DNA: TGTGCCAGCAGCGTAGGGACTAGCGGGCAATCATACAATGAGCAGTTCTTC

clone size: NA
V gene: TRBV7-9
J gene: TRBJ2-1
D gene: TRBD2
CDR3 protein: CASSPRFGRVYNEQFF
CDR3 DNA: TGTGCCAGCAGCCCCCGTTTCGGGAGGGTCTACAATGAGCAGTTCTTC

clone size: NA
V gene: TRBV7-2
J gene: TRBJ2-1
D gene: TRBD2
CDR3 protein: CASSSLIAGEQFF
CDR3 DNA: TGTGCCAGCAGCTCCCTCATAGCGGGTGAGCAGTTCTTC

clone size: NA
V gene: TRBV18
J gene: TRBJ1-5
D gene: NA
CDR3 protein: CASSPAPGSDDGPQHF
CDR3 DNA: TGTGCCAGCTCACCAGCGCCTGGGTCCGACGATGGGCCCCAGCATTTT

clone size: NA
V gene: TRBV2
J gene: TRBJ1-2
D gene: NA
CDR3 protein: CASRADNYGYTF
CDR3 DNA: TGTGCCAGCAGGGCAGATAACTATGGCTACACCTTC

clone size: NA
V gene: TRBV28
J gene: TRBJ1-1
D gene: NA
CDR3 protein: CASSPREGVSAFF
CDR3 DNA: TGTGCCAGCAGCCCTAGGGAGGGGGTTTCCGCTTTCTTT

clone size: NA
V gene: TRBV5-1
J gene: TRBJ1-2
D gene: NA
CDR3 protein: CASSIYQGSNYGYTF
CDR3 DNA: TGCGCCAGCAGCATTTATCAGGGTTCTAACTATGGCTACACCTTC

clone size: NA
V gene: TRBV6-5
J gene: TRBJ1-4
D gene: NA
CDR3 protein: CASSSQGANEKLFF
CDR3 DNA: TGTGCCAGCAGTTCGCAGGGAGCTAATGAAAAACTGTTTTTT

clone size: NA
V gene: TRBV28
J gene: TRBJ1-1
D gene: NA
CDR3 protein: CASSLQGNTEAFF
CDR3 DNA: TGTGCCAGCAGTTTGCAGGGGAACACTGAAGCTTTCTTT

clone size: NA
V gene: TRBV9
J gene: TRBJ2-1
D gene: TRBD2
CDR3 protein: CASSRSSAGAYNEQFF
CDR3 DNA: TGTGCCAGCAGCAGGTCTAGCGCGGGGGCCTACAATGAGCAGTTCTTC

clone size: NA
V gene: TRBV5-1
J gene: TRBJ1-3
D gene: NA
CDR3 protein: CASSPDPRGLSGNTIYF
CDR3 DNA: TGCGCCAGCAGCCCGGACCCACGGGGCTTAAGTGGAAACACCATATATTTT

clone size: NA
V gene: TRBV21-1
J gene: TRBJ2-4
D gene: NA
CDR3 protein: CASSKRGASGTKNIQYF
CDR3 DNA: TGTGCCAGCAGCAAGAGGGGGGCTAGCGGTACGAAAAACATTCAGTACTTC

clone size: NA
V gene: TRBV7-9
J gene: TRBJ1-5
D gene: NA
CDR3 protein: CASSSGLFSNQPQHF
CDR3 DNA: TGTGCCAGCAGCTCAGGCCTATTTAGCAATCAGCCCCAGCATTTT

clone size: NA
V gene: TRBV5-1
J gene: TRBJ2-7
D gene: NA
CDR3 protein: CASSAQWAYEQYF
CDR3 DNA: TGCGCCAGCAGCGCGCAGTGGGCCTACGAGCAGTACTTC

clone size: NA
V gene: TRBV29-1
J gene: TRBJ2-3
D gene: NA
CDR3 protein: CSVVSFGGVGDTQYF
CDR3 DNA: TGCAGCGTTGTCAGTTTTGGGGGAGTGGGAGATACGCAGTATTTT

clone size: NA
V gene: TRBV27
J gene: TRBJ1-5
D gene: NA
CDR3 protein: CASSPLGGGRRPQHF
CDR3 DNA: TGTGCCAGCAGTCCCCTTGGGGGGGGTCGTCGGCCCCAGCATTTT

clone size: NA
V gene: TRBV6-1
J gene: TRBJ2-7
D gene: NA
CDR3 protein: CASSEMDGVEQYF
CDR3 DNA: TGTGCCAGCAGTGAAATGGACGGGGTCGAGCAGTACTTC

clone size: NA
V gene: TRBV7-9
J gene: TRBJ1-2
D gene: NA
CDR3 protein: CASSGGGYTF
CDR3 DNA: TGTGCCAGCAGCGGGGGCGGCTACACCTTC

clone size: NA
V gene: TRBV7-2
J gene: TRBJ2-1
D gene: NA
CDR3 protein: CASSLVVVSEQFF
CDR3 DNA: TGTGCCAGCAGCTTAGTCGTAGTAAGTGAGCAGTTCTTC

clone size: NA
V gene: TRBV28
J gene: TRBJ2-7
D gene: NA
CDR3 protein: CASSLDAGTPATSSYEQYF
CDR3 DNA: TGTGCCAGCAGTTTAGACGCTGGGACACCGGCAACTAGCTCCTACGAGCAGTACTTC

clone size: NA
V gene: TRBV28
J gene: TRBJ2-2
D gene: NA
CDR3 protein: CASSGIASTGELFF
CDR3 DNA: TGTGCCAGCAGCGGGATAGCGAGTACCGGGGAGCTGTTTTTT

clone size: NA
V gene: TRBV19
J gene: TRBJ1-1
D gene: NA
CDR3 protein: CATQGLGYTEAFF
CDR3 DNA: TGTGCCACCCAAGGGTTGGGGTACACTGAAGCTTTCTTT

clone size: NA
V gene: TRBV28
J gene: TRBJ1-5
D gene: NA
CDR3 protein: CASSWDGKKNQPQHF
CDR3 DNA: TGTGCCAGCAGTTGGGACGGCAAGAAGAATCAGCCCCAGCATTTT

clone size: NA
V gene: TRBV7-8
J gene: TRBJ2-1
D gene: TRBD2
CDR3 protein: CASSLSSGLAGLGKFF
CDR3 DNA: TGTGCCAGCAGCTTATCCTCAGGACTAGCGGGATTGGGCAAGTTCTTC

clone size: NA
V gene: TRBV7-7
J gene: TRBJ2-2
D gene: NA
CDR3 protein: CASSLAGEAGELFF
CDR3 DNA: TGTGCCAGCAGCTTAGCAGGGGAGGCGGGGGAGCTGTTTTTT

clone size: NA
V gene: TRBV27
J gene: TRBJ2-1
D gene: NA
CDR3 protein: CASSPYGSYNEQFF
CDR3 DNA: TGTGCCAGCAGTCCCTATGGATCCTACAATGAGCAGTTCTTC

clone size: NA
V gene: TRBV2
J gene: TRBJ2-1
D gene: NA
CDR3 protein: CASNSYAGGNEQFF
CDR3 DNA: TGTGCCAGCAACTCCTACGCCGGGGGCAATGAGCAGTTCTTC

clone size: NA
V gene: TRBV6-5
J gene: TRBJ2-6
D gene: NA
CDR3 protein: CASTAGVGANVLTF
CDR3 DNA: TGTGCCAGCACCGCAGGGGTTGGGGCCAACGTCCTGACTTTC

clone size: NA
V gene: TRBV27
J gene: TRBJ2-1
D gene: NA
CDR3 protein: CASSWNFRRLNNEQFF
CDR3 DNA: TGTGCCAGCAGTTGGAACTTCAGGCGTCTCAACAATGAGCAGTTCTTC

clone size: NA
V gene: TRBV27
J gene: TRBJ2-3
D gene: NA
CDR3 protein: CASSSLPVPSSTDTQYF
CDR3 DNA: TGTGCCAGCAGTTCGCTCCCCGTCCCGTCTAGCACAGATACGCAGTATTTT

clone size: NA
V gene: TRBV4-1
J gene: TRBJ2-1
D gene: NA
CDR3 protein: CASSQEETAGPTYNEQFF
CDR3 DNA: TGCGCCAGCAGCCAAGAAGAGACGGCGGGACCTACCTACAATGAGCAGTTCTTC

clone size: NA
V gene: TRBV27
J gene: TRBJ2-1
D gene: NA
CDR3 protein: CASSFGGRPYNEQFF
CDR3 DNA: TGTGCCAGCAGTTTCGGTGGGAGGCCCTACAATGAGCAGTTCTTC

clone size: NA
V gene: TRBV5-1
J gene: TRBJ2-3
D gene: NA
CDR3 protein: CASSLRRAATTDTQYF
CDR3 DNA: TGCGCCAGCAGCTTGAGAAGGGCAGCTACCACAGATACGCAGTATTTT

clone size: NA
V gene: TRBV18
J gene: TRBJ1-3
D gene: NA
CDR3 protein: CASSPTAGASGNTIYF
CDR3 DNA: TGTGCCAGCTCACCTACCGCGGGGGCTTCTGGAAACACCATATATTTT

clone size: NA
V gene: TRBV10-1
J gene: TRBJ1-2
D gene: NA
CDR3 protein: CASSESNQGTGYTF
CDR3 DNA: TGCGCCAGCAGTGAGTCTAATCAGGGTACTGGCTACACCTTC

clone size: NA
V gene: TRBV2
J gene: TRBJ2-6
D gene: NA
CDR3 protein: CASTYRAGANVLTF
CDR3 DNA: TGTGCCTCAACCTACAGGGCTGGGGCCAACGTCCTGACTTTC

clone size: NA
V gene: TRBV4-2
J gene: TRBJ1-3
D gene: NA
CDR3 protein: CASSQEGFGGPGNTIYF
CDR3 DNA: TGTGCCAGCAGCCAAGAGGGTTTTGGGGGCCCTGGAAACACCATATATTTT

clone size: NA
V gene: TRBV10-3
J gene: TRBJ2-5
D gene: TRBD2
CDR3 protein: CAISESTSGDEQYF
CDR3 DNA: TGTGCCATCAGTGAGTCGACTAGCGGGGACGAACAGTACTTC

clone size: NA
V gene: TRBV18
J gene: TRBJ1-1
D gene: NA
CDR3 protein: CASSPGAAGRNEAFF
CDR3 DNA: TGTGCCAGCTCACCCGGGGCCGCAGGGCGCAACGAAGCTTTCTTT

clone size: NA
V gene: TRBV6-1
J gene: TRBJ2-7
D gene: TRBD2
CDR3 protein: CASNSGLAGNYEQYF
CDR3 DNA: TGTGCCAGCAACTCGGGACTAGCGGGGAACTACGAGCAGTACTTC

clone size: NA
V gene: TRBV29-1
J gene: TRBJ2-7
D gene: TRBD2
CDR3 protein: CSVNVPGGQHEQYF
CDR3 DNA: TGCAGCGTTAACGTGCCGGGAGGTCAGCACGAGCAGTACTTC

clone size: NA
V gene: TRBV10-3
J gene: TRBJ2-2
D gene: NA
CDR3 protein: CASSDGNTGELFF
CDR3 DNA: TGTGCCTCCTCCGACGGGAACACCGGGGAGCTGTTTTTT

clone size: NA
V gene: TRBV18
J gene: TRBJ1-1
D gene: NA
CDR3 protein: CASSLGQTNTEAFF
CDR3 DNA: TGTGCCAGCTCACTCGGACAGACGAACACTGAAGCTTTCTTT

clone size: NA
V gene: TRBV25-1
J gene: TRBJ2-3
D gene: NA
CDR3 protein: CASSPSRRVDNTDTQYF
CDR3 DNA: TGTGCCAGCAGTCCTTCCCGGAGGGTCGACAACACAGATACGCAGTATTTT

clone size: NA
V gene: TRBV2
J gene: TRBJ2-3
D gene: TRBD2
CDR3 protein: CASSPGTSGSLSTDTQYF
CDR3 DNA: TGTGCCAGCAGCCCCGGGACTAGCGGGAGCCTCAGCACAGATACGCAGTATTTT

clone size: once
V gene: TRBV25-1
J gene: TRBJ2-7
D gene: TRBD1
CDR3 protein: CASSDPSGTGFYGQYF
CDR3 DNA: TGTGCCAGCAGTGACCCCTCCGGGACAGGGTTCTATGGGCAGTACTTC